Each of the 16 T cell receptor beta chains below was sequenced from the same sample in a study of blood T cell repertoires in COVID-19. Profiled with immunoSEQ multiplex PCR; TCRdb holds only in-frame clones, not every one. The data show roughly 100,000 clones, around four fifths seen once. The sequencing sample was made of peripheral blood. All receptors derive from a human donor in a cohort sampled during active COVID-19.

The CDR3 nucleotides are TGTGCCAGCTCACCGGGCGTGCAGGCGACTAATGAAAAACTGTTTTTT. This sequence encodes CASSPGVQATNEKLFF. This sequence joins TRBV18 and TRBJ1-4; D is uncertain. Trimming cost V 3 bases and J 2 bases, with 13 bases left between them. In germline, CDR1 is KGHSH, CDR2 LQKENI. The CDR3 loop spans 16 amino acids.

J is TRBJ2-5 and V is TRBV11-3; 7 bases map to TRBD1. The germline V gene has CDR1 SGHNT and CDR2 YENEEA. The CDR3 length is 14 residues. V trimming: 1 base; J trimming: 2 bases; junction bases outside the gene matches: 1. This CDR3 reads CASSLGGQQETQYF. CDR3 sequence (DNA): TGTGCCAGCAGCTTAGGGGGACAGCAAGAGACCCAGTACTTC. Looking up the rest from reference TRBV11-3 and TRBJ2-5 gives the full variable domain: EAGVVQSPRYKIIEKKQPVAFWCNPISGHNTLYWYLQNLGQGPELLIRYENEEAVDDSQLPKDRFSAERLKGVDSTLKIQPAELGDSAVYLCASSLGGQQETQYFGPGTRLLVL.

For the CDR3, the DNA is TGCGCCAGTTCTCGGACAGGGTCATACGAGCAGTACTTC. Encoded protein: CASSRTGSYEQYF. The J gene is TRBJ2-7, the V gene TRBV5-1; 8 nucleotides line up with TRBD1. The ends lost 8 bases at V and 4 bases at J; junction bases unmatched: 8. The germline V gene encodes CDR1 SGHRS and CDR2 YFSETQ. There are 13 residues in the CDR3.

The chain couples TRBV5-8 to TRBJ2-7; TRBD1 aligns across 11 bases. The CDR3 is 15 amino acids. Germline CDR1 reads SGHTS; CDR2 reads YDEGEE. Unmatched junction bases numbered 5, after V lost 3 bases and J lost 3 bases. CDR3 DNA: TGTGCCAGCAGCTCGGCGGGACAGGGGGTCTACGAGCAGTACTTC. It specifies CASSSAGQGVYEQYF.

V usage is TRBV15 and J usage is TRBJ2-2; tentative D call: TRBD1 (6 bases). Trimming cost V 0 bases and J 0 bases, with 11 bases left between them. Looked up from germline, CDR1 is LNHNV and CDR2 is YYDKDF (reference sequence). This CDR3 has 17 amino acids. The CDR3 protein is CATSRDPEGANTGELFF. In DNA, the CDR3 is TGTGCCACCAGCAGAGATCCCGAGGGGGCGAACACCGGGGAGCTGTTTTTT.

The rearrangement links TRBV10-3 to TRBJ1-2; TRBD1 might be the D (5 bases). The length of the CDR3 is 17 residues. V dropped 4 bases and J dropped 8 bases, with 26 bases sitting between them. CDR1 is ENHRY, CDR2 SYGVKD, per germline. The CDR3 bases are TGTGCCATCAGTGGGCTGTCGGGGCGGGGGACCGCTTCCGGCTACACCTTC. This codes for CAISGLSGRGTASGYTF.

The chain combines TRBV18 with TRBJ1-2; 9 nucleotides match TRBD1. The CDR3 spans 15 residues. The V gene end was trimmed by 4 bases and the J gene end by 3 bases; junction bases not matched to a gene: 6. The V gene's germline CDR1 is KGHSH and CDR2 LQKENI. CDR3 amino acids: CASSQNRGLDYGYTF. The CDR3 DNA is TGTGCCAGCTCACAAAACAGGGGGCTGGACTATGGCTACACCTTC.

In this sample, this clone turned up a few times. The chain uses TRBV7-9 and TRBJ2-1, with 7 bases that match TRBD2. This CDR3 has 17 amino acids. V shed 0 bases and J 6 bases; nucleotides not matched to a gene: 11. Germline V lookup: CDR1 SEHNR, CDR2 FQNEAQ (reference sequence). DNA of the CDR3: TGTGCCAGCAGCTTAGCCCCCCCAGCGGGGAGCCCCAATGAGCAGTTCTTC. It specifies CASSLAPPAGSPNEQFF.

This chain connects TRBV4-3 to TRBJ1-1; D not certain. Germline values: CDR1 LGHNA, CDR2 YSLEER. Trimming took off 0 bases at V and 1 base at J, with 9 bases between the two ends. The CDR3 is made up of 15 amino acids. The CDR3 here is CASSQEGAGNTEAFF. For the CDR3, the DNA is TGCGCCAGCAGCCAAGAGGGCGCGGGGAACACTGAAGCTTTCTTT.

The chain combines TRBV19 with TRBJ1-2, with 9 bases fitting TRBD1. The CDR3 extends over 12 amino acids. After removal of 10 bases from V and 7 bases from J, the junction contained 7 bases not matched to a gene. Germline lookup yields CDR1 LNHDA and CDR2 SQIVND (reference sequence). CDR3: CATLTGGGGYTF. The DNA for the CDR3 is TGTGCCACCCTTACAGGGGGCGGTGGCTACACCTTC. The variable domain in full, with the rest retrieved from reference TRBV19 and TRBJ1-2, is DGGITQSPKYLFRKEGQNVTLSCEQNLNHDAMYWYRQDPGQGLRLIYYSQIVNDFQKGDIAEGYSVSREKKESFPLTVTSAQKNPTAFYLCATLTGGGGYTFGSGTRLTVV.

The CDR3 DNA is TGTGCCAGCAGCCGGGCGGGGGTTTCAGATACGCAGTATTTT. It codes for CASSRAGVSDTQYF. The V and J genes are TRBV6-7 and TRBJ2-3; TRBD2 agrees at 7 bases. TRBV6-7 is known as an ORF, though its function is uncertain. The junction had 7 bases not matched to a gene; V was cut back by 6 bases and J by 4 bases. The CDR3 runs 14 residues.

This clone is a singleton in its sample. This chain connects TRBV3-1 (or the pseudogene TRBV3-2) to TRBJ2-1; 13 nucleotides agree with TRBD2. The germline V gene has CDR1 LGHDT and CDR2 YNNKEL (reference sequence). V lost 1 base, J lost 8 bases, and 5 bases stayed unmatched. The length of the CDR3 is 16 residues. Here the CDR3 reads CASSQVTSGGTHEQFF. As DNA, the CDR3 is TGTGCCAGCAGCCAAGTGACTAGCGGGGGGACGCATGAGCAGTTCTTC.

J is TRBJ2-7 and V is TRBV5-5; 7 bases match TRBD2. The CDR3 extends over 12 amino acids. J lost 6 bases, V lost 3 bases, and 3 bases had no gene match. Germline-derived CDR1 and CDR2 are SGHKS and YYEKEE (reference sequence). CDR3: CASSWEGFEQYF. The CDR3 region has the DNA TGTGCCAGCAGCTGGGAGGGGTTCGAGCAGTACTTC.

This clone has a single count. This rearrangement joins TRBV6-1 to TRBJ1-4, with 7 bases matching TRBD1. The V segment lost 2 bases and the J segment 8 bases; nucleotides outside the gene matches: 8. This CDR3 is built from 15 residues. CDR1 is MNHNS, CDR2 SASEGT, per germline. CDR3 loop: CASSELRQGREKLFF. The CDR3 DNA reads TGTGCCAGCAGTGAACTTAGACAGGGCCGGGAAAAACTGTTTTTT.

The CDR3 nucleotides are TGTGCCAGCAGTTACTCGGGGGGTTTTGGGGAGACCCAGTACTTC. This codes for CASSYSGGFGETQYF. The chain combines TRBV6-2 or TRBV6-3 with TRBJ2-5; D is possibly TRBD2 (6 bases). The ends were cut back, 0 bases at V and 5 bases at J, with 13 bases in the middle. CDR3 length: 15 residues. Germline CDR1 is MNHEY and CDR2 is SVGEGT.

This clone was seen only once. The chain has TRBV6-5 and TRBJ1-1; no definite D call. Germline assignment: CDR1 MNHEY and CDR2 SVGAGI. V was shortened by 6 bases and J by 4 bases, with 6 bases between the two germline ends. The length of the CDR3 is 11 residues. CDR3 in amino acids: CASSRVTEAFF. DNA of the CDR3: TGTGCCAGCAGCCGGGTCACTGAAGCTTTCTTT.